Detailed here is one T cell receptor (beta chain). These data come from a study of T-cell reconstitution after alpha-beta-depleted transplantation in children. Preparation of the TCRbeta library was carried out with unique molecular identifiers. TCRdb ran MiXCR on the PCR reads and lists one entry per CDR3 protein. The sample includes almost 250,000 distinct CDR3 sequences, roughly 23% of them seen just once. The germline CDR1 and CDR2 sequences are SGHVS and FNYEAQ. This CDR3 is built from 20 residues. Germline trimming cut 6 bases from V and 4 bases from J; bases unmatched to any gene: 23. The input for sequencing was PBMCs, taken before TCRalphabeta/CD19-depleted stem cell transplant. This TCR was recovered from a girl aged 2 to 9 with Fanconi anemia, due to receive a stem cell transplant. The chain combines TRBV7-6 with TRBJ2-1, with TRBD1 identical over 8 bases. Written as DNA, the CDR3 is TGTGCCAGCAGACTCACAGGGGGTGCCCGCAGGTTGGCCCGATACAATGAGCAGTTCTTC. It specifies CASRLTGGARRLARYNEQFF.